This T cell receptor (beta chain) originates from a study of CD8+CD57+ T cells in acquired aplastic anemia. Study information: Mean yield of DNA from sorted CD4+ and CD8+ cells was about 3.2 ug.

Study-level results: There were 25 to 30 CD8+ CDR3 sequences that occurred in both patients and controls. Patients showed no significant difference from controls in CD8+ Simpson's diversity.

Researchers used genomic DNA as the template to profile TCR beta VDJ and CDR3. TCRdb re-derived calls from the reads in MiXCR, one entry per CDR3 protein. Among about 270,000 distinct CDR3 sequences, approximately 57% were seen once, and the ten largest hold approximately 8%. CDR3 length equals 17 residues. CDR1 and CDR2 (germline): SGHRS, YFSETQ. Trimming took 4 bases from V and 3 from J, leaving 20 bases between them. Remarks on this clonotype: Antigen unknown.

The receptor was isolated from a human donor with severe aplastic anemia or a healthy control (not recorded which). Sequenced sample: sorted CD4+, CD8+, or CD8+CD57+ T cells (not recorded which) from PBMCs. This rearrangement joins TRBV5-1 to TRBJ1-5; perhaps TRBD1 as D (6 bases). In DNA form, the CDR3 reads TGCGCCAGCAGCCTGGGGGGGGCGCAGGGATACAATCAGCCCCAGCATTTT. Translation gives CASSLGGAQGYNQPQHF.